These 22 T cell receptor beta chains originate from one sample sequenced in a study of Graves' ophthalmopathy and Graves' hyperthyroidism. From RNA, the CDR3 regions of TCR beta chains were amplified and sequenced. After a first-round RT-PCR with HTBI primers, a second-round multiplex PCR was run. One entry per CDR3 protein results from TCRdb running MiXCR on the multiplex PCR reads. The table shows about 660,000 distinct CDR3 sequences, with about two fifths occurring only once. Sequenced input: peripheral blood. The receptors originated from an adult man with Graves' ophthalmopathy.

The V call is TRBV10-3, the J call TRBJ2-5; 7 positions match TRBD2. Germline assignment: CDR1 ENHRY and CDR2 SYGVKD. The CDR3 runs to 14 residues. Trimming removed 10 bases from V and 11 bases from J; junction bases left unmatched: 19. The CDR3 DNA sequence: TGTGCCAGCAGCCAAGATGGAGGGGCGCGGGAGCAGTACTTC. It encodes CASSQDGGAREQYF.

Note on this clonotype: With a much larger clone just one base away, this may be a read error. The CDR3 DNA reads TGCAGTGCTACCCCCGGGACCACCGGAGGGACCCAGTACTTC. Protein: CSATPGTTGGTQYF. The chain carries TRBV20-1 and TRBJ2-5, with D possibly being TRBD1 or TRBD2 (5 bases each). V was cut by 4 bases and J by 7 bases, with 19 bases left in between. Germline CDR1 is DFQATT and CDR2 is SNEGSKA (reference sequence). This CDR3 contains 14 residues.

This clonotype was detected ten times or more. The V and J genes are TRBV29-1 and TRBJ2-7; 9 nucleotides align to TRBD2. CDR3 size: 14 residues. Trimming cost V 3 bases and J 2 bases; bases outside gene matches: 5. Germline V gene data show CDR1 as SQVTM and CDR2 as ANQGSEA. The CDR3 DNA follows: TGCAGCGTTGAGACTAGCGGATCCCCCTACGAGCAGTACTTC. Amino acids: CSVETSGSPYEQYF.

This clonotype was recorded a few times. The V gene is TRBV12-3 or TRBV12-4, the J gene TRBJ1-2, with TRBD1 as a possible D gene (6 bases). The CDR3 sequence is 14 residues long. V shed 5 bases and J shed 2 bases, with 12 bases lying between them. CDR3 DNA sequence: TGTGCCAGCAGTGAAGGGGGGTTAAACTATGGCTACACCTTC. Amino acid sequence: CASSEGGLNYGYTF.

This clonotype was observed a single time. A much bigger clone sits one base away, suggesting this may be a read error. The CDR3 loop reads CVSSATGDDEQYF. Here the CDR3 DNA reads TGTGTCAGCAGCGCGACAGGGGACGACGAGCAGTACTTC. This chain connects TRBV9 to TRBJ2-7; 8 bases agree with TRBD1. CDR1 is SGDLS and CDR2 is YYNGEE in the germline V gene. The CDR3 has 13 amino acids. Using reference TRBV9 and TRBJ2-7 for the parts outside the CDR3, the full variable domain is DSGVTQTPKHLITATGQRVTLRCSPRSGDLSVYWYQQSLDQGLQFLIQYYNGEERAKGNILERFSAQQFPDLHSELNLSSLELGDSALYFCVSSATGDDEQYFGPGTRLTVT.

This clonotype was detected once. V gene TRBV19 combines with J gene TRBJ1-2; 10 bases fit TRBD1. Germline V gives CDR1 LNHDA, CDR2 SQIVND (reference sequence). This CDR3 is built from 13 residues. J gave up 7 bases and V 7 bases, and 6 bases lay outside the gene matches. The CDR3 nucleotides read TGTGCCAGTACCGGACAGGGGGGAGGTGGCTACACCTTC. Residues: CASTGQGGGGYTF.

The J gene is TRBJ1-6, the V gene TRBV3-1; D gene ambiguous. V gave up 1 base and J gave up 5 bases, with 12 bases separating them. Looked up from germline, CDR1 is LGHDT and CDR2 is YNNKEL (reference sequence). This CDR3 has 16 residues. In DNA form, the CDR3 reads TGTGCCAGCAGCCAAGCGTCGGGTGGGGATAATTCACCCCTCCACTTT. It codes for CASSQASGGDNSPLHF.

The chain employs TRBV19 and TRBJ2-6, with D unresolved. Trimming removed 7 bases from V and 4 bases from J, with 8 bases in between. The V gene's germline CDR1 is LNHDA and CDR2 SQIVND (reference sequence). The CDR3 runs to 13 residues. CDR3 nucleotide sequence: TGTGCCAGTACAATGGAGGGGGCCAACGTCCTGACTTTC. Residues: CASTMEGANVLTF.

This clonotype was seen repeatedly, ten times or more. V and J are TRBV12-3 or TRBV12-4 and TRBJ1-2; D gene uncertain. V was cut by 1 base and J by 4 bases, with 7 bases left in between. The CDR3 sequence is 13 residues long. The CDR3 here is CASSLDRVYGYTF. The CDR3 region has the DNA TGTGCCAGCAGTTTAGACCGGGTCTATGGCTACACCTTC.

This clonotype occurred many times. The chain joins TRBV2 to TRBJ1-2; D gene uncertain. Germline V gives CDR1 SNHLY, CDR2 FYNNEI. The ends were cut back, 4 bases at V and 6 bases at J, with 15 bases in the middle. The CDR3 sequence is 14 residues long. Here the CDR3 reads CASSGRARFDGYTF. The CDR3 DNA follows: TGTGCCAGCAGTGGGAGGGCCCGGTTTGATGGCTACACCTTC.

The rearrangement joins TRBV2 to TRBJ2-1, with 8 nucleotides matching TRBD1. The CDR3 is made up of 14 amino acids. CDR1 SNHLY and CDR2 FYNNEI come from the germline V gene. V lost 5 bases to trimming and J lost 6 bases; unmatched junction nucleotides: 6. The CDR3 here is CASSPDRASNEQFF. As DNA, the CDR3 is TGTGCCAGCAGTCCGGACAGGGCTAGCAATGAGCAGTTCTTC.

Turning to this clonotype: A read error is possible here, since a much larger clone lies one base away. The chain has TRBV7-4 and TRBJ1-1; TRBD1 matches 9 bases. Trimming took 1 base from V and 3 from J; bases not matched to a gene: 12. The CDR3 is 18 residues long. Germline V gene data show CDR1 as SGHVT and CDR2 as SQSDAQ. This CDR3 is CASSLGVGQGALDTEAFF. The CDR3 DNA reads as TGTGCCAGCAGCTTAGGGGTGGGACAGGGCGCCCTGGACACTGAAGCTTTCTTT.

The chain is built from TRBV6-1 and TRBJ1-1; D remains unclear. Germline V gene data show CDR1 as MNHNS and CDR2 as SASEGT. The germline V and J ends were trimmed by 0 bases and 7 bases, with 9 bases remaining between them. This CDR3 spans 13 amino acids. The CDR3 coding sequence is TGTGCCAGCAGTGAAGCGCGTCCAGGTGAAGCTTTCTTT. Amino acids: CASSEARPGEAFF.

The table lists this clonotype with many counts. This chain links TRBV10-2 with TRBJ1-3; no reliable D call. V lost 0 bases to trimming and J lost 2 bases, with 8 bases between them. Germline CDR1 WSHSY, CDR2 SAAADI. The CDR3 contains 15 residues. CDR3 nucleotides: TGCGCCAGCAGTGAGTCACGAGGTGCTGGAAACACCATATATTTT. Amino acids: CASSESRGAGNTIYF.

The rearrangement joins TRBV10-3 to TRBJ2-7; 8 nucleotides agree with TRBD1. The CDR3 extends over 14 amino acids. Germline loops: CDR1 ENHRY, CDR2 SYGVKD. The J segment lost 4 bases and the V segment lost 5 bases, leaving 7 bases of the junction unmatched. This chain's CDR3 is CAISKTGESYEQYF. The CDR3, as DNA: TGTGCCATCAGTAAGACAGGGGAGTCGTACGAGCAGTACTTC.

On this clonotype itself: It may be a read error: a sequence one base away is much more abundant. The chain recombines TRBV5-8 with TRBJ1-2; weak D call: TRBD1 (5 bases). Germline CDR1 and CDR2: SGHTS and YDEGEE. CDR3 length: 14 residues. The CDR3 region is CVSSLRTGTYGYTF. The DNA of the CDR3 is TGTGTCAGCAGCTTGAGAACAGGAACCTATGGCTACACCTTC.

This clonotype was counted ten times or more. The chain is built from TRBV15 and TRBJ1-5, with 8 bases that match TRBD1. This CDR3 is built from 16 residues. Germline CDR1 and CDR2: LNHNV and YYDKDF (reference sequence). J was trimmed by 3 bases and V by 1 base; bases with no gene match: 5. This CDR3 is CATSRADRGYNQPQHF. The CDR3 DNA follows: TGTGCCACCAGCAGAGCTGACAGGGGATACAATCAGCCCCAGCATTTT.

This clonotype occurred many times. The junction departs from germline at one end; a sequencing error may be responsible. The V call is TRBV7-2, the J call TRBJ1-5; D unresolved. From germline, CDR1 is SGHTA and CDR2 FQGNSA. The length of the CDR3 is 13 residues. In nucleotides, the CDR3 is TGCGCCAGCAGCCAAGATACGGACCAGCCCCAGCATTTT. Protein: CASSQDTDQPQHF.

This clonotype has only a few counts. The chain couples TRBV12-3 or TRBV12-4 to TRBJ1-5, with 10 positions matching TRBD1. The CDR3 sequence is 17 residues long. Trimming at V came to 4 bases and at J to 0 bases, leaving 6 bases not matched to a gene. Here the CDR3 reads CASSSTGGPYSNQPQHF. The DNA of the CDR3 is TGTGCCAGCAGTTCGACAGGGGGCCCTTATAGCAATCAGCCCCAGCATTTT.

The CDR3 loop reads CASSDSRYGYTF. The CDR3 coding sequence is TGTGCCAGCAGTGATTCCCGGTATGGCTACACCTTC. This chain joins TRBV25-1 and TRBJ1-2; D unresolved. CDR1 and CDR2 from the germline V gene are MGHDK and SYGVNS. The CDR3 runs to 12 residues. V was pared by 3 bases and J by 5 bases, with 7 bases between.

This sequence joins TRBV7-9 and TRBJ2-1, with TRBD1 as a possible D gene (5 bases). Germline V CDR1 and CDR2: SEHNR, FQNEAQ (reference sequence). Trimming removed 1 base from V and 3 bases from J, with 13 bases in between. The CDR3 consists of 16 residues. In DNA, the CDR3 is TGTGCCAGCAGCTTAGAGGGTCAGGGATTCTACAATGAGCAGTTCTTC. It yields the protein CASSLEGQGFYNEQFF.

About this clonotype itself: A much larger clone sits a single nucleotide away, making a read error possible. This chain connects TRBV7-9 to TRBJ2-5; D could derive from TRBD1 or TRBD2 (6 bases each). The CDR3 length is 13 residues. CDR1 and CDR2 from the germline V gene are SEHNR and FQNEAQ (reference sequence). Trimming left V 6 bases short and J 5 bases short, with 13 bases between. The CDR3 protein is CASRLWRGETQYF. CDR3 DNA: TGTGCCAGCAGATTATGGAGGGGGGAGACCCAGTACTTC.